The clone carrying this TCR beta chain was observed at least ten times. CDR1 and CDR2 from the germline V gene are SGHRS and YFSETQ. The CDR3 sequence is 16 residues long. V lost 4 bases and J lost 9; bases outside the gene matches: 12. These data belong to a study of T-cell reconstitution after alpha-beta-depleted transplantation in children. Researchers prepared the TCRbeta library using unique molecular identifiers, the study reports. TCRdb passed the PCR reads through MiXCR, listing each CDR3 protein once. This table holds over 150,000 distinct CDR3 sequences, approximately 15% found once. The sequence was obtained from a human donor who donated a stem cell graft to a child with acute lymphoblastic leukemia. Material: PBMCs from the stem cell graft donor, obtained from the stem cell graft. The chain uses TRBV5-1 and TRBJ1-6, with 8 positions matching TRBD1. CDR3 sequence reads: CASSKGQGLRGSPLHF. As DNA, the CDR3 is TGCGCCAGCAGCAAAGGACAGGGCCTGCGCGGTTCACCCCTCCACTTT. Filled out from reference TRBV5-1 and TRBJ1-6, the complete variable domain reads KAGVTQTPRYLIKTRGQQVTLSCSPISGHRSVSWYQQTPGQGLQFLFEYFSETQRNKGNFPGRFSGRQFSNSRSEMNVSTLELGDSALYLCASSKGQGLRGSPLHFGNGTRLTVT.